The TCR beta chain described here comes from a study of T cells after yellow fever vaccination. Overall study findings and caveats: Peak timing came faster in the weaker secondary response, day 5 versus 15.

Remarks on this clonotype: Its antigen remains unidentified.

Trimming shortened V by 1 base and J by 1 base, and 13 bases separated the two germline ends. This CDR3 is built from 16 residues. In germline, CDR1 is SGHDN, CDR2 FVKESK. 5'RACE template switching produced TCR cDNA carrying a universal primer site and UMIs. TCRdb reanalysed the 5' RACE reads using MiXCR and keeps one entry per CDR3 protein. The table shows 620,000 or so distinct CDR3 sequences, with around 12% occurring only once. The chain couples TRBV14 to TRBJ1-1; D perhaps matches TRBD1 (5 bases). Specimen: PBMCs, collected on the day of the yellow fever booster vaccination. The receptor's source is a young man who received the YFV17D yellow fever vaccine. CDR3 in amino acids: CASSQGYGHPNTEAFF. As DNA, the CDR3 is TGTGCCAGCAGCCAAGGGTACGGACACCCGAACACTGAAGCTTTCTTT.